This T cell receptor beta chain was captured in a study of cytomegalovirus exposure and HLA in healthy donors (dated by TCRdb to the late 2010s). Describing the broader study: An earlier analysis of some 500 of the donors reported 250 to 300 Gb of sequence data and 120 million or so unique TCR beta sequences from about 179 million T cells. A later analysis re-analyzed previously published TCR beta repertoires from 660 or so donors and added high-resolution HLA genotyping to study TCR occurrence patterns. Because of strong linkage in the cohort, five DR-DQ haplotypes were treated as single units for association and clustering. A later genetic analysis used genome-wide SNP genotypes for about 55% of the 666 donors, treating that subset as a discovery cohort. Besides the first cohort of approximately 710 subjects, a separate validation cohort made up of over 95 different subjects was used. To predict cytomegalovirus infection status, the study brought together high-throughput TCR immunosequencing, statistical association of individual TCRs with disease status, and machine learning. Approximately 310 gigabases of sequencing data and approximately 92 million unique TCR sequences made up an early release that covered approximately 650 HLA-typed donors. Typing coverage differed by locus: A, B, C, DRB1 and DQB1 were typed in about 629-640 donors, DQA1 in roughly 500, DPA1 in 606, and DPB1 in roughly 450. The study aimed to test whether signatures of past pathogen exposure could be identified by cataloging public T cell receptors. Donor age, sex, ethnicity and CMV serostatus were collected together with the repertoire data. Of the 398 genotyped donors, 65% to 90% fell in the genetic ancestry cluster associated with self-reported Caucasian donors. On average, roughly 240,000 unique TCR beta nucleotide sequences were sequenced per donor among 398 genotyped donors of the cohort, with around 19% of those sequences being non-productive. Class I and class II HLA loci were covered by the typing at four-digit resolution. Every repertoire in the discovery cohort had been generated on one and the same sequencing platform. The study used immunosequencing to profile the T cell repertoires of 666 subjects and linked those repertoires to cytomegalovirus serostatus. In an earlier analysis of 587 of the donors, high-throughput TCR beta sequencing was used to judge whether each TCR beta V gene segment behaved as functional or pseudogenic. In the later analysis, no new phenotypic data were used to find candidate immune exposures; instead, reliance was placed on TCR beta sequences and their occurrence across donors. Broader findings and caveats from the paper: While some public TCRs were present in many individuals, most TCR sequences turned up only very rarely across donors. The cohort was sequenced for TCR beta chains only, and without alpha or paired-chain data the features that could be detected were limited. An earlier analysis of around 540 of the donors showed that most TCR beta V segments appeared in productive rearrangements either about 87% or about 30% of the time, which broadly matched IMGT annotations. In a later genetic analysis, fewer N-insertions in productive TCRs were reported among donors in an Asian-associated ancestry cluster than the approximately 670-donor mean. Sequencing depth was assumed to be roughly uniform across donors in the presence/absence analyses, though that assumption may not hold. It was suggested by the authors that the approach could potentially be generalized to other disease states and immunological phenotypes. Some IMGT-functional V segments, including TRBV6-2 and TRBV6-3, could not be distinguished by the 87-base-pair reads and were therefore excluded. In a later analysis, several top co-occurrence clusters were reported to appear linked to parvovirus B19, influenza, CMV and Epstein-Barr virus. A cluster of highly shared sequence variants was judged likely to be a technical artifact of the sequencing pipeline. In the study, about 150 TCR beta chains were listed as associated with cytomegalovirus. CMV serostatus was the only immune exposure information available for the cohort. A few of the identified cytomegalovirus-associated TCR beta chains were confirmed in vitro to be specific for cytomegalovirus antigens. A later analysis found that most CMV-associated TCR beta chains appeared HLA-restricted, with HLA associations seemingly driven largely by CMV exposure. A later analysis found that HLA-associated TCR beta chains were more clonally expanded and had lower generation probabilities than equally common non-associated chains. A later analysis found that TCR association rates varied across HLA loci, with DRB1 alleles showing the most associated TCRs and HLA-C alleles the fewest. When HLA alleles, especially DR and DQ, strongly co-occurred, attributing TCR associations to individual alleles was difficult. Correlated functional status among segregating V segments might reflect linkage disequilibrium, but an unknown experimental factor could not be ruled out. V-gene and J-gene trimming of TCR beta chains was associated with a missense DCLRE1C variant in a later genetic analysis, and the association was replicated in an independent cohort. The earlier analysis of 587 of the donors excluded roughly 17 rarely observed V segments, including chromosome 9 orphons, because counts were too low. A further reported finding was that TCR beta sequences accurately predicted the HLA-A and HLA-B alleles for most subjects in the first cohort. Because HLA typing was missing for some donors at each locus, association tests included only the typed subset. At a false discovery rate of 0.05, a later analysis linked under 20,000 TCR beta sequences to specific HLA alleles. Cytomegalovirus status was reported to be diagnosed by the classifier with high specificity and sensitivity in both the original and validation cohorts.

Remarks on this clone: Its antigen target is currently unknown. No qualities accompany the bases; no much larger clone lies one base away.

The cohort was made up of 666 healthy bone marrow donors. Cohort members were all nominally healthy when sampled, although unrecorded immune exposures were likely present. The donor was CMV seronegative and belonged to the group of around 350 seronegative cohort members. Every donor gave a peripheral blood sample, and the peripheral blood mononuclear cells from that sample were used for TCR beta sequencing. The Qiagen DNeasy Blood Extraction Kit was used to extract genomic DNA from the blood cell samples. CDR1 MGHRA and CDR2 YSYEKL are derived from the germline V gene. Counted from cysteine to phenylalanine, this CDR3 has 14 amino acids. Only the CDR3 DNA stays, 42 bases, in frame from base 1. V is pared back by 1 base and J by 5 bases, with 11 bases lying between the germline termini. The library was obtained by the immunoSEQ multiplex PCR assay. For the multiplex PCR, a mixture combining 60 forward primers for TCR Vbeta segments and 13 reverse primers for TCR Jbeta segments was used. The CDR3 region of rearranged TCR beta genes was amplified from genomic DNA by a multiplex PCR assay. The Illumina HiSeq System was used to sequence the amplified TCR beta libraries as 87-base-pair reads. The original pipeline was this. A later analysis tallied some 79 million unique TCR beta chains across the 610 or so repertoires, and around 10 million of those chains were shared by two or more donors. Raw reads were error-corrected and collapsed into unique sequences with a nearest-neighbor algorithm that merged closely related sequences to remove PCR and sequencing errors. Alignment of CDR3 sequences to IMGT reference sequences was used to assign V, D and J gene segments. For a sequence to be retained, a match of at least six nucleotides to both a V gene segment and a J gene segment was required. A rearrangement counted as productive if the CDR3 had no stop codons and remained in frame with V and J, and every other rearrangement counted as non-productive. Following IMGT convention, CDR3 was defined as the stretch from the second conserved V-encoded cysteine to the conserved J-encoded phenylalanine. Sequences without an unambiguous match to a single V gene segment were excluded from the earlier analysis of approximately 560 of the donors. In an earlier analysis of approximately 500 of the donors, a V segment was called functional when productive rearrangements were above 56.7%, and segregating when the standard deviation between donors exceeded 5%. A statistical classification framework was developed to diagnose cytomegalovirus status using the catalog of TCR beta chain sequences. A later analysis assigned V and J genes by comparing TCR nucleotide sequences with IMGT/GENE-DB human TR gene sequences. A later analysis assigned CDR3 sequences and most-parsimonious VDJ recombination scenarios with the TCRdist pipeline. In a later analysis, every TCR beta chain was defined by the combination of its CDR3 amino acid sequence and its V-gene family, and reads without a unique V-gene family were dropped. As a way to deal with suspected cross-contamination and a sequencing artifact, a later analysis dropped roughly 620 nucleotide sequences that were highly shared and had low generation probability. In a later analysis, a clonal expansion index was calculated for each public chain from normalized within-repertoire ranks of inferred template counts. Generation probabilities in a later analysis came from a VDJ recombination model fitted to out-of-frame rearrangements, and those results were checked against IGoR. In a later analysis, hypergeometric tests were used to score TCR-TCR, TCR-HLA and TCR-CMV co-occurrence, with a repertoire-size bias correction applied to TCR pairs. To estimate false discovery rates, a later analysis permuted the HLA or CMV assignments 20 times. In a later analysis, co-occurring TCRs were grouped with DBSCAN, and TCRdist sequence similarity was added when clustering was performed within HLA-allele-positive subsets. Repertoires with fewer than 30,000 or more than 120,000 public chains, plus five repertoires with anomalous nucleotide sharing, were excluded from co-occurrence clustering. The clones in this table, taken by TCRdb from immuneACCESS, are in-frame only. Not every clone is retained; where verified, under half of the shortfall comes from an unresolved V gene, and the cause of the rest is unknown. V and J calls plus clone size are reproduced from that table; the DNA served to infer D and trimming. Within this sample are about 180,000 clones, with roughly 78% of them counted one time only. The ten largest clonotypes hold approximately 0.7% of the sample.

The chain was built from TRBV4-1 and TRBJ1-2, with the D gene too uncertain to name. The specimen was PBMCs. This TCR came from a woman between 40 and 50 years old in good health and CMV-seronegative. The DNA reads TGCGCCAGCAGCCAAGTGCCCGCCTATTATGGCTACACCTTC. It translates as CASSQVPAYYGYTF.